This TCR beta chain was captured in a study of beta chain features in type 1 diabetes. Overall study findings and caveats: Naive, central memory and Treg TCRB repertoires seemed to resemble each other more closely in patients than they did in healthy donors. In these data, an HLA type influence on TCRB rearrangement remained unresolved. For Type 1 diabetes patients, all four CD4+ subsets carried TCRB CDR3s that were moderately but significantly shorter.

This clone has a handful of counts. Its matching antigen is unknown. CDR1 and CDR2 (germline): SEHNR, FQNEAQ (reference sequence). CDR3 size: 14 residues. Deletions cut 5 bases from V and 6 bases from J, with 14 bases between. Sorting of CD4+ naive, central memory, regulatory and stem cell-like memory cells was performed via CD45RO/CCR7/CD25/CD127/CD95/CD27. Sorting produced populations that all topped 95% purity. Every isolated RNA sample was fully reverse transcribed, so sequencing captured expressed TCRB transcripts. Using immunoSEQ multiplex PCR, the repertoire was profiled, and TCRdb retains in-frame clones only, with some absent. The top ten hold 0.02% to 0.025% of the sample, which has 680,000 or so clones, 13% seen once.

This receptor was taken from a man between 18 and 35 years old with type 1 diabetes. The sample taken for sequencing was naive CD4+ T cells from blood. The chain recombines TRBV7-9 with TRBJ2-1; D not certain. The CDR3 DNA reads TGTGCCAGCAGCCCACCTCGGGTCCCCAATGAGCAGTTCTTC. This encodes CASSPPRVPNEQFF.